Described below is a single T cell receptor beta chain sequence and its context. The antigen is unknown. This sample is drawn from a study of T cells after posttransplantation cyclophosphamide. The CDR3 is made up of 15 amino acids. V shed 6 bases and J shed 0 bases, with 12 bases lying between them. Germline CDR1 and CDR2: SGHVS and FQNEAQ. Libraries were prepared by immunoSEQ multiplex PCR; TCRdb keeps only in-frame clonotypes and omits some of them. The table has 20,000 or so clones, 87% seen once. The study, taken as a whole, reports: Later post-transplant blood repertoires were often dominated by donor CD8+ memory clones. Skin or GI-infiltrating T cells shared few TRB sequences with blood.

Busulfan-fludarabine conditioning, marrow transplant, and cyclophosphamide on days +3 and +4 were administered. The V gene is TRBV7-8, the J gene TRBJ1-3; TRBD1 is a possible D gene (5 bases). The input for sequencing was PBMCs, taken after allogeneic stem cell transplant with posttransplant cyclophosphamide. The sequence was obtained from a female patient between 40 and 55 years old who received an allogeneic stem cell transplant from a related donor, was CMV-positive, and had no GVHD. Some T cells may have come from the graft donor. The CDR3 spells CASSFDRRSGNTIYF. DNA of the CDR3: TGTGCCAGCAGTTTCGACAGACGCTCTGGAAACACCATATATTTT.